A single sample gave rise to the 5 T cell receptor beta chains below, sequenced in a study of early T cells in non-severe SARS-CoV-2 infection. TCRdb reprocessed the 5' RACE reads with MiXCR, giving one entry per CDR3 protein. The table shows tens of thousands of distinct CDR3 sequences, with approximately 12% occurring only once. Sequencing was done on a sample of whole blood. These receptors all stem from an adult who was a healthcare worker with PCR-confirmed SARS-CoV-2 infection or an uninfected control (not recorded which).

CDR3 sequence reads: CASSLREYTEAFF. Written as DNA, the CDR3 is TGTGCCAGCAGTTTACGAGAGTACACTGAAGCTTTCTTT. The chain combines TRBV12-3 or TRBV12-4 with TRBJ1-1; D remains unclear. The CDR3 contains 13 residues. The V and J ends lost 2 bases and 3 bases respectively, with 7 bases between them.

This clonotype showed up just a few times. The V and J genes are TRBV9 and TRBJ2-4; TRBD2 agrees at 7 bases. Trimming at V came to 3 bases and at J to 7 bases, leaving 7 bases not matched to a gene. The CDR3 consists of 14 residues. Germline CDR1 SGDLS, CDR2 YYNGEE. Written as DNA, the CDR3 is TGTGCCAGCAGCGGGGACTACCCTTCGAACATTCAGTACTTC. This gives the protein CASSGDYPSNIQYF.

This clonotype was counted ten times or more. The V call is TRBV29-1, the J call TRBJ2-4; tentatively, D is TRBD2 (5 bases). V lost 3 bases, J lost 1 base, and 7 bases lay in between. Germline V CDR1 and CDR2: SQVTM, ANQGSEA. The CDR3 extends over 13 amino acids. The DNA for the CDR3 is TGCAGCGTTGACGAGCGGGCCAAAAACATTCAGTACTTC. Translation gives CSVDERAKNIQYF. The full variable domain, rest sourced from reference TRBV29-1 and TRBJ2-4, is SAVISQKPSRDICQRGTSLTIQCQVDSQVTMMFWYRQQPGQSLTLIATANQGSEATYESGFVIDKFPISRPNLTFSTLTVSNMSPEDSSIYLCSVDERAKNIQYFGAGTRLSVL.

V and J are TRBV7-2 and TRBJ2-7, with D possibly matching TRBD2 (5 bases). Trimming took 1 base from V and 10 from J, leaving 11 bases between them. Germline V CDR1 and CDR2: SGHTA, FQGNSA. The CDR3 sequence is 12 residues long. The CDR3 spells CASSLVFREQYF. Here the CDR3 DNA reads TGTGCCAGCAGCTTAGTATTCCGGGAACAGTACTTC.

With respect to this clonotype: Sequence at one end of the junction differs from germline and may be a read error. The V call is TRBV6-2 or TRBV6-3, the J call TRBJ2-7; TRBD2 might be the D (6 bases). The CDR3 is 11 residues long. Germline V gives CDR1 MNHEY, CDR2 SVGEGT. In DNA form, the CDR3 reads TGTGCCAGCAGCTCAGGAGGGCTACCGGACTTC. It translates to CASSSGGLPDF.